This is a list of T cell receptor beta chains from one sample in a study of radiotherapy plus CTLA-4 blockade in lung cancer. Some clones are missing from TCRdb's copy, which holds only in-frame ones; the method was immunoSEQ multiplex PCR. The sample records under 65,000 clones, approximately 84% being singletons. The sample here was peripheral blood, taken from a patient treated with radiotherapy plus ipilimumab. These receptors originate from a human donor with non-small cell lung cancer whose response to radiotherapy plus ipilimumab could not be evaluated. The CDR3 runs from the conserved cysteine through the conserved F or W. D genes are given only for firm matches. For some rows the clone size is stated as once, few or many, or as a class when expanded; others skip it.

TRBV9,TRBJ1-5,TRBD1,-,TGTGCCAGCAGCGGCGGGACAGGGAATCAGCCCCAGCATTTT,CASSGGTGNQPQHF
TRBV5-1,TRBJ1-2,TRBD1,once,TGCGCCAGCAGCTTTATACAGGGGGAAAACTATGGCTACACCTTC,CASSFIQGENYGYTF
TRBV15,TRBJ1-1,-,once,TGTGCCACCAGCAGTCCGGGGGACGCTGAAGCTTTCTTT,CATSSPGDAEAFF
TRBV7-2,TRBJ1-2,-,-,TGTGCCAGCAGCTTAGGCCAGAGGAGTGGCTACACCTTC,CASSLGQRSGYTF
TRBV15,TRBJ1-5,-,-,TGTGCCACCAGCGGGGGAATGGGGGCAAAAGGACGAAGCAGTCAGCCCCAGCATTTT,CATSGGMGAKGRSSQPQHF
TRBV7-2,TRBJ2-1,-,once,TGTGCCAGCAGCGACAGGATCTACAATGAGCAGTTCTTC,CASSDRIYNEQFF
TRBV5-1,TRBJ2-1,TRBD1,-,TGCGCCAGCTACATCTCGGGACAGGGGAACAATGAGCAGTTCTTC,CASYISGQGNNEQFF
TRBV4-3,TRBJ2-3,TRBD1,-,TGCGCCAGCAGCCAAGAACAGGGGTTGGTTACGCAGTATTTT,CASSQEQGLVTQYF
TRBV11-2,TRBJ2-3,-,few,TGTGCCAGCAGCTCCGGACAGCCTAGGGGAAATACGCAGTATTTT,CASSSGQPRGNTQYF
TRBV21-1,TRBJ1-2,-,-,TGTGCCAGCAGCATTGTATACAGGATAGAGTATGGCTACACCTTC,CASSIVYRIEYGYTF
TRBV5-1,TRBJ2-7,-,-,TGCGCCAGCAAGGCGGGGCCCACCGCCGAGCAGTACTTC,CASKAGPTAEQYF
TRBV5-1,TRBJ2-1,TRBD2,-,TGCGCCAGCAGCTCACTAGCGGGGGGGTCCAATGAGCAGTTCTTC,CASSSLAGGSNEQFF
TRBV5-6,TRBJ2-1,-,few,TGTGCCAGCAGCTTGCCAATACAGGTATGGAATGAGCAGTTCTTC,CASSLPIQVWNEQFF
TRBV6-1,TRBJ1-2,TRBD1,-,TGTGCCAGCAGTGGCCTTGGACAGGGGGGCTATGGCTACACCTTC,CASSGLGQGGYGYTF
TRBV25-1,TRBJ1-6,-,-,TGTGCCAGCAGTGAAAGGGCAGGGAATTCACCCCTCCACTTT,CASSERAGNSPLHF
TRBV10-3,TRBJ2-2,TRBD1,-,TGTGCCATCAGACCATCGGACAGGGGGGGAAGGAACGGGGAGCTGTTTTTT,CAIRPSDRGGRNGELFF
TRBV25-1,TRBJ2-7,-,-,TGTGCCAGCAGTCGTGGGACTTACAAGACTGGGGCCTACGAGCAGTACTTC,CASSRGTYKTGAYEQYF
TRBV30,TRBJ1-5,TRBD1,-,TGTGCCTGGAGTGGACACAGGGGGGCGACGGGCAATCAGCCCCAGCATTTT,CAWSGHRGATGNQPQHF
TRBV4-3,TRBJ1-4,-,-,TGCGCCAGCAGCCAAGGCAACTTTGAAAAACTGTTTTTT,CASSQGNFEKLFF
TRBV5-4,TRBJ2-3,-,-,TGTGCCAGCAGCTTCACAGGCAGTTCAGATACGCAGTATTTT,CASSFTGSSDTQYF
TRBV5-8,TRBJ2-1,TRBD2,-,TGTGCCAGCACATCCCAGCGGGAGGGCTACAATGAGCAGTTCTTC,CASTSQREGYNEQFF
TRBV29-1,TRBJ2-5,TRBD1,-,TGCAGCGTTACGGACAGGGGGCAGTGGGAGACCCAGTACTTC,CSVTDRGQWETQYF
TRBV5-1,TRBJ1-4,TRBD1,-,TGCGCCAGCAGCTTGGGGACAGGGGAGAGTGAAAAACTGTTTTTT,CASSLGTGESEKLFF
TRBV21-1,TRBJ2-1,-,-,TGTGCCAGCAGCAAAGAAGCGACAGGGACGAAAAATGAGCAGTTCTTC,CASSKEATGTKNEQFF
TRBV5-1,TRBJ1-1,TRBD1,-,TGCGCCAGCCTCGGGGGACAGGGCATGAACACTGAAGCTTTCTTT,CASLGGQGMNTEAFF
TRBV7-9,TRBJ2-3,TRBD2,-,TGTGCCAGCAGCTTGTCGCGGGAGAGCACAGATACGCAGTATTTT,CASSLSRESTDTQYF
TRBV5-4,TRBJ1-5,TRBD1,-,TGTGCCAGCAGCTTGGAGGGACAGGGGAGGCCCCAGCATTTT,CASSLEGQGRPQHF
TRBV5-1,TRBJ2-5,-,-,TGCGCCAGCAGATCACAGGGATGGGAGACCCAGTACTTC,CASRSQGWETQYF
TRBV7-8,TRBJ1-1,-,-,TGTGCCAGCAGCGACATCAGGGTAGAAGGAACTGAAGCTTTCTTT,CASSDIRVEGTEAFF
TRBV29-1,TRBJ2-2,-,-,TGCAGCGTTGTCGGGAGCACTACCGGGGAGCTGTTTTTT,CSVVGSTTGELFF
TRBV7-2,TRBJ2-5,-,-,TGTGCCAGCAGCCCGTATCTGAGGGAGACCCAGTACTTC,CASSPYLRETQYF
TRBV15,TRBJ2-2,-,-,TGTGCCACCAGCAGAGCTGGCGACTCGTGGATGAACACCGGGGAGCTGTTTTTT,CATSRAGDSWMNTGELFF
TRBV6-1,TRBJ1-2,-,-,TGTGCCAGCAGTATCTCCCTTTTGGGGGGCTATGGCTACACCTTC,CASSISLLGGYGYTF
TRBV7-2,TRBJ2-7,-,-,TGTGCCAGCAGCTTAGTTCCTAGCTTGGGACTGAACGAGCAGTACTTC,CASSLVPSLGLNEQYF
TRBV2,TRBJ1-2,TRBD1,-,TGTGCCAGCAGTGAAGGCGGGGCCGGGACAGGGTCCCCTTATGGCTACACCTTC,CASSEGGAGTGSPYGYTF
TRBV7-2,TRBJ1-6,-,once,TGTGCCAGCAGCTTAAATCGTTCACCCCTCCACTTT,CASSLNRSPLHF
TRBV18,TRBJ1-2,-,-,TGTGCCAGCTCACCACCGGGAGGCCCGGACTATGGCTACACCTTC,CASSPPGGPDYGYTF
TRBV10-3,TRBJ1-2,-,-,TGTGCCATCAAGGACTATGGCTTCACCTTC,CAIKDYGFTF
TRBV11-2,TRBJ2-5,TRBD1,-,TGTGCCAGCACCAGGGGGATAGAAGAGACCCAGTACTTC,CASTRGIEETQYF
TRBV10-3,TRBJ1-2,-,-,TGTGCCATCAGTGGGACAGCAAGAATCTATGGCTACACCTTC,CAISGTARIYGYTF